Presented here are 16 T cell receptor beta chains from one specimen sequenced in a study of shared clonotypes between healthy human individuals. TCRdb keeps only in-frame clones here, not all; method: immunoSEQ multiplex PCR. The table lists some 2,100,000 clones, approximately 96% of them singletons. Source material: naive CD4+ T cells sorted from blood. Documented subset: CD45RA+ positively selected. The source of these receptors is a man between 18 and 35 years old in good health.

The rearrangement joins TRBV7-9 to TRBJ1-5; D gene ambiguous. The CDR3 loop spans 11 amino acids. Germline CDR1 is SEHNR and CDR2 is FQNEAQ (reference sequence). V lost 1 base and J 9 bases, leaving 4 bases between the germline ends. CDR3 protein: CASSLEGPQHF. CDR3 nucleotides: TGTGCCAGCAGCTTAGAGGGGCCCCAGCATTTT.

V is TRBV7-9 and J is TRBJ1-3; 7 bases are shared with TRBD1. Losses at the gene ends were 1 base for V and 4 bases for J; bases not matched to a gene: 13. CDR3 size: 18 residues. The germline V gene encodes CDR1 SEHNR and CDR2 FQNEAQ (reference sequence). This chain's CDR3 is CASSLGPPDRTWGNTIYF. The CDR3 bases are TGTGCCAGCAGCTTAGGCCCCCCGGACAGGACGTGGGGAAACACCATATATTTT. Full variable domain (outside the CDR3, taken from reference TRBV7-9 and TRBJ1-3): DTGVSQNPRHKITKRGQNVTFRCDPISEHNRLYWYRQTLGQGPEFLTYFQNEAQLEKSRLLSDRFSAERPKGSFSTLEIQRTEQGDSAMYLCASSLGPPDRTWGNTIYFGEGSWLTVV.

This chain links TRBV19 with TRBJ1-5; no firm D call. Germline values: CDR1 LNHDA, CDR2 SQIVND (reference sequence). V was cut by 3 bases and J by 7 bases, with 16 bases left in between. The CDR3 contains 15 residues. CDR3 region: CASSMEKVGRQPQHF. In DNA, the CDR3 is TGTGCCAGTAGTATGGAGAAAGTGGGGAGACAGCCCCAGCATTTT. Full variable domain (missing parts from reference TRBV19 and TRBJ1-5): DGGITQSPKYLFRKEGQNVTLSCEQNLNHDAMYWYRQDPGQGLRLIYYSQIVNDFQKGDIAEGYSVSREKKESFPLTVTSAQKNPTAFYLCASSMEKVGRQPQHFGDGTRLSIL.

About this clone: The sample holds other DNA sequences that translate to the same CDR3. This sequence joins TRBV9 and TRBJ1-3; D might be TRBD1 (5 bases). The CDR3 contains 15 residues. Trimming took off 0 bases at V and 4 bases at J, with 11 bases between the two ends. Germline V lookup: CDR1 SGDLS, CDR2 YYNGEE. CDR3 amino acids: CASSVAQGPGNTIYF. The CDR3 DNA follows: TGTGCCAGCAGCGTAGCCCAGGGCCCCGGAAACACCATATATTTT.

The rearrangement uses TRBV5-1 and TRBJ1-1, with TRBD1 matching over 7 bases. V lost 6 bases and J lost 4; bases outside the gene matches: 6. This CDR3 is 13 amino acids long. Per germline, CDR1 SGHRS and CDR2 YFSETQ. The CDR3 region has the DNA TGCGCCAGCAACCTACAGGGGAGCACTGAAGCTTTCTTT. Residues: CASNLQGSTEAFF.

In nucleotides, the CDR3 is TGTGCCAGTAGTACCCAAATGAACCCGAACACTGAAGCTTTCTTT. It codes for CASSTQMNPNTEAFF. The chain links TRBV19 to TRBJ1-1; D is unclear. Germline V gene lookup returns CDR1 LNHDA and CDR2 SQIVND (reference sequence). Trimming removed 4 bases at V and 1 base at J, with 13 bases between. The CDR3 consists of 15 residues.

This clone was detected only a few times. The sample holds other DNA sequences that translate to the same CDR3. V usage is TRBV30 and J usage is TRBJ2-4, with no clear D. The CDR3 contains 12 residues. Germline CDR1 reads GTSNPN; CDR2 reads SVGIG (reference sequence). V lost 3 bases and J lost 1, with 4 bases in between. The CDR3 nucleotides read TGTGCCTGGAGGGAGGCCAAAAACATTCAGTACTTC. This gives the protein CAWREAKNIQYF.

The CDR3 reads CAWSQRLAGGNEQYF. CDR3 DNA: TGTGCCTGGAGTCAACGACTAGCGGGAGGGAACGAGCAGTACTTC. The rearrangement joins TRBV30 to TRBJ2-7, with 14 bases that match TRBD2. J lost 5 bases, V lost 2 bases, and 5 bases had no gene match. This CDR3 has 15 amino acids. The V gene's germline CDR1 is GTSNPN and CDR2 SVGIG (reference sequence).

Details on this clone: One end of the junction fails to match germline, which may point to a read error. The genes are TRBV27 and TRBJ1-1; no firm D call. The CDR3 covers 13 residues. From germline, CDR1 is MNHEY and CDR2 SMNVEV (reference sequence). The CDR3 spells CASSFSSARGFLF. In DNA, the CDR3 is TGTGCCAGCAGTTTTTCCTCGGCGCGAGGCTTTTTATTT.

The chain combines TRBV27 with TRBJ1-2; D remains ambiguous. The germline V gene encodes CDR1 MNHEY and CDR2 SMNVEV (reference sequence). V was pared by 0 bases and J by 6 bases, with 11 bases between. This CDR3 region has 14 residues. The CDR3 spells CASSLSGTSNGYTF. DNA of the CDR3: TGTGCCAGCAGTTTATCTGGCACGTCAAATGGCTACACCTTC.

On this clone: One end of the junction is discordant with germline, which a read error may explain. This sequence joins TRBV7-9 and TRBJ2-1; weak D call: TRBD1 (5 bases). Germline V gene sequence: CDR1 SEHNR, CDR2 FQNEAQ (reference sequence). The CDR3 totals 13 residues. The CDR3 sequence: CASTLLTTDEQFF. The CDR3 nucleotides read TGTGCCAGCACCTTACTAACGACAGACGAGCAGTTCTTC.

J is TRBJ1-2 and V is TRBV10-3; possibly TRBD1 for D (5 bases). The CDR3 is 15 amino acids. V was clipped by 7 bases and J by 1 base, with 16 bases between them. Germline CDR1 and CDR2: ENHRY and SYGVKD. CDR3 sequence (DNA): TGTGCCATCAATATCGGGGGACCCAGTAACTATGGCTACACCTTC. It specifies CAINIGGPSNYGYTF.

The chain is built from TRBV19 and TRBJ2-7; 7 bases agree with TRBD1. Germline-derived CDR1 and CDR2 are LNHDA and SQIVND (reference sequence). CDR3 size: 17 residues. V trimming: 1 base; J trimming: 3 bases; junction bases outside the gene matches: 12. The CDR3 coding sequence is TGTGCCAGTAGTATAGCCCTTCCTTTTGGGACAGACTACGAGCAGTACTTC. It is translated as CASSIALPFGTDYEQYF.

The chain employs TRBV6-5 and TRBJ2-2; possibly TRBD2 for D (6 bases). V dropped 3 bases and J dropped 5 bases, with 13 bases sitting between them. The CDR3 is 15 amino acids. CDR1 MNHEY and CDR2 SVGAGI come from the germline V gene. The CDR3: CASSYPGTATGELFF. The CDR3 DNA is TGTGCCAGCAGTTATCCCGGGACTGCGACCGGGGAGCTGTTTTTT.

Here the CDR3 reads CASSVGLAGGSRTDTQYF. Here the CDR3 DNA reads TGTGCCAGTAGTGTGGGACTAGCGGGGGGTTCTCGCACAGATACGCAGTATTTT. This sequence joins TRBV19 and TRBJ2-3, with 15 nucleotides matching TRBD2. The CDR3 spans 18 residues. CDR1 is LNHDA and CDR2 is SQIVND in the germline V gene (reference sequence). With V trimmed by 5 bases and J by 1 base, 7 bases remained unmatched. Full variable domain (rest looked up from reference TRBV19 and TRBJ2-3): DGGITQSPKYLFRKEGQNVTLSCEQNLNHDAMYWYRQDPGQGLRLIYYSQIVNDFQKGDIAEGYSVSREKKESFPLTVTSAQKNPTAFYLCASSVGLAGGSRTDTQYFGPGTRLTVL.

This sequence joins TRBV27 and TRBJ2-7, with 7 nucleotides matching TRBD1. CDR3 length: 14 residues. Germline V gives CDR1 MNHEY, CDR2 SMNVEV (reference sequence). V lost 6 bases, J lost 2 bases, and 7 bases stayed unmatched. The CDR3 here is CASRLRTGAYEQYF. In nucleotides, the CDR3 is TGTGCCAGCAGGCTTAGGACAGGAGCCTACGAGCAGTACTTC.